The T cell receptor (beta chain) described here comes from a study of T cell repertoires in cytomegalovirus infection. Across the whole study: An indication of both CMV infection and matching HLA type came from public TCR beta signatures.

The CDR3 is made up of 13 amino acids. Per the germline V gene, CDR1 is SGHRS and CDR2 is YFSETQ. The germline V and J ends were trimmed by 5 bases and 3 bases, with 11 bases remaining between them. TCRdb re-called the reads with MiXCR, one entry per CDR3 protein. This sample yields under 350,000 distinct CDR3 sequences, of which 9.6% are seen a single time; less than 3% belongs to the top ten. This clonotype was counted at least ten times. The antigen is not known. Study-wide results and limits: Cumulative frequency of public TCR beta families picked out carriers of CMV plus the relevant HLA. The ex vivo response was dominated by HLA-C-restricted CMV-specific TCR beta clonotypes.

The sequenced sample was PBMCs. J is TRBJ2-5 and V is TRBV5-1, with D unresolved. This receptor was taken from a human donor in good health (CMV status not recorded). Some clones in this sample may be carry-over from other donors' samples. The CDR3 sequence: CASSYNQKETQYF. The CDR3 DNA is TGCGCCAGCAGTTACAACCAAAAAGAGACCCAGTACTTC.